This is a list of T cell receptor beta chains from one sample in a study of CD8+ T cells in alopecia areata. The method was immunoSEQ multiplex PCR; TCRdb's version includes in-frame clones alone and lacks a portion of them. The sample carries fewer than 200,000 clones, about 72% recorded once. The sequencing here drew on CD8+ T cells sorted from blood, taken at week 0. The source of these receptors is a human donor with alopecia areata. CDR3s include the opening cysteine and the closing phenylalanine or tryptophan. The order of the fields is D gene, V gene, clone size, J gene, CDR3 protein, CDR3 DNA. A D gene is named only where the DNA matches it firmly. For some rows the clone size is stated as once, few or many, or as a class when expanded; others skip it.

D: .
V: TRBV2
size: .
J: TRBJ1-1
CDR3: CASSERAGQKAFF
DNA: TGTGCCAGCAGTGAAAGGGCAGGGCAGAAAGCTTTCTTT

D: .
V: TRBV9
size: .
J: TRBJ1-1
CDR3: CASSVVFDRRGAEAFF
DNA: TGTGCCAGCAGCGTAGTGTTCGACCGGCGGGGCGCTGAAGCTTTCTTT

D: .
V: TRBV4-1
size: .
J: TRBJ1-1
CDR3: CASSQVGAPAEAFF
DNA: TGCGCCAGCAGCCAAGTCGGGGCGCCGGCTGAAGCTTTCTTT

D: .
V: TRBV27
size: .
J: TRBJ1-5
CDR3: CASSRGGSNQPQHF
DNA: TGTGCCAGCAGCCGGGGAGGTAGCAATCAGCCCCAGCATTTT

D: .
V: TRBV4-1
size: few
J: TRBJ2-6
CDR3: CASSRGHYTGANVLTF
DNA: TGCGCCAGCAGCCGGGGACACTATACTGGGGCCAACGTCCTGACTTTC

D: .
V: TRBV5-1
size: once
J: TRBJ2-7
CDR3: CASSLRRPSYEQYF
DNA: TGCGCCAGCAGCTTGCGGCGGCCCTCCTACGAGCAGTACTTC

D: .
V: TRBV7-9
size: few
J: TRBJ2-7
CDR3: CASSLTSYEQYF
DNA: TGTGCCAGCAGCTTAACTTCCTACGAGCAGTACTTC

D: TRBD1
V: TRBV6-6
size: .
J: TRBJ2-5
CDR3: CASSSVTGDKETQYF
DNA: TGTGCCAGCAGCTCCGTGACAGGGGATAAAGAGACCCAGTACTTC

D: TRBD1
V: TRBV10-3
size: .
J: TRBJ2-5
CDR3: CAISERGTEYQETQYF
DNA: TGTGCCATCAGTGAGCGAGGGACAGAGTACCAAGAGACCCAGTACTTC

D: TRBD1
V: TRBV5-1
size: .
J: TRBJ2-3
CDR3: CASSVWTGIGTDTQYF
DNA: TGCGCCAGCAGCGTCTGGACAGGGATTGGCACAGATACGCAGTATTTT

D: .
V: TRBV4-1
size: few
J: TRBJ1-1
CDR3: CASSQGGGGLRTEAFF
DNA: TGCGCCAGCAGCCAAGGTGGCGGGGGGCTTCGGACTGAAGCTTTCTTT

D: TRBD2
V: TRBV30
size: few
J: TRBJ2-3
CDR3: CALGLADTDTQYF
DNA: TGTGCTCTGGGACTAGCAGATACAGATACGCAGTATTTT

D: .
V: TRBV14
size: .
J: TRBJ1-2
CDR3: CASSRGSNYGYTF
DNA: TGTGCCAGCAGCCGTGGGTCTAACTATGGCTACACCTTC